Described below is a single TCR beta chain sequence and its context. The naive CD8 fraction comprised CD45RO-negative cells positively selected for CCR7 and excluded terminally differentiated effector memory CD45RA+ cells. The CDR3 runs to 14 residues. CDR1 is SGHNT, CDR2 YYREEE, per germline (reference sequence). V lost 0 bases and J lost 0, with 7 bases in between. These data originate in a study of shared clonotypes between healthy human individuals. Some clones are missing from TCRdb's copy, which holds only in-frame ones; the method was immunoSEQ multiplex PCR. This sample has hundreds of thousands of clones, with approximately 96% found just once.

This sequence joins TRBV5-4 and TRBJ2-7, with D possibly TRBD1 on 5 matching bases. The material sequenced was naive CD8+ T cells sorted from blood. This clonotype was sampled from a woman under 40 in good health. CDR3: CASSLGTHSYEQYF. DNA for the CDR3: TGTGCCAGCAGCTTGGGGACACACTCCTACGAGCAGTACTTC.